This T cell receptor (beta chain) derives from a study of blood T cell repertoires in COVID-19. At the level of the study: T cells, B-cell-depleted T cells, or PBMCs supplied cDNA or gDNA.

The CDR3 has 16 amino acids. V lost 1 base, J lost 7 bases, and 14 bases lay in between. CDR1 and CDR2 from the germline V gene are SGHTA and FQGNSA. Clones were sequenced by immunoSEQ multiplex PCR, and TCRdb holds only the in-frame ones, with some missing. This table has over 100,000 clones, around 84% appearing once. The source of this sequence is a human donor in a cohort sampled during active COVID-19. The genes are TRBV7-2 and TRBJ1-6; the D is unclear. Sequenced sample: peripheral blood. The CDR3 here is CASSLEGGRPNSPLHF. In DNA form, the CDR3 reads TGTGCCAGCAGCTTAGAGGGAGGGAGACCGAATTCACCCCTCCACTTT.